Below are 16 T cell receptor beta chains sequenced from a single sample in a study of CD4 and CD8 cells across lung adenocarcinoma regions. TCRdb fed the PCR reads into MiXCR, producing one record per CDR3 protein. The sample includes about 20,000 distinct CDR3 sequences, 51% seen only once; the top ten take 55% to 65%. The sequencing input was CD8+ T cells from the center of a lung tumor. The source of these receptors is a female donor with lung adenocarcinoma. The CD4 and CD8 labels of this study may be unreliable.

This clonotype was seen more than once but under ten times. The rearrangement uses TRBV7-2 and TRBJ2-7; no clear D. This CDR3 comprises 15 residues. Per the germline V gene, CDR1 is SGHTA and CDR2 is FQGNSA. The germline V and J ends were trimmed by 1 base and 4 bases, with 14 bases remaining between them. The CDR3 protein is CASSLGVIGGYEQYF. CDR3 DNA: TGTGCCAGCAGCTTAGGAGTTATAGGCGGTTACGAGCAGTACTTC.

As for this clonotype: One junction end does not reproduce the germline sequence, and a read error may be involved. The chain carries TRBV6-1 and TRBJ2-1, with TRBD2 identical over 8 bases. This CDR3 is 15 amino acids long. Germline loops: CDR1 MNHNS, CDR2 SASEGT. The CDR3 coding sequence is TGTGCCAGCAGTGATAAGGCTAGCGGGTACAGGGAGCAGTTCTTT. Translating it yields CASSDKASGYREQFF.

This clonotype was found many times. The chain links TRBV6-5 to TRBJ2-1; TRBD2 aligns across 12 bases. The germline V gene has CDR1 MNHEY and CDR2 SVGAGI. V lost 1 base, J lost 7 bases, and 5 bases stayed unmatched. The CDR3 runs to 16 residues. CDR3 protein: CASSYWGLAGSNEQFF. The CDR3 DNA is TGTGCCAGCAGTTACTGGGGACTAGCGGGCTCGAATGAGCAGTTCTTC.

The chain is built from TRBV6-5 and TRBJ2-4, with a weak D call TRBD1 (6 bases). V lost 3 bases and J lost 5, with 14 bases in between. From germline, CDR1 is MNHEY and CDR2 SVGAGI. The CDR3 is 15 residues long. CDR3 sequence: CASSYSGTPENIQYF. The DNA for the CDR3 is TGTGCCAGCAGTTATTCCGGGACACCAGAAAACATTCAGTACTTC.

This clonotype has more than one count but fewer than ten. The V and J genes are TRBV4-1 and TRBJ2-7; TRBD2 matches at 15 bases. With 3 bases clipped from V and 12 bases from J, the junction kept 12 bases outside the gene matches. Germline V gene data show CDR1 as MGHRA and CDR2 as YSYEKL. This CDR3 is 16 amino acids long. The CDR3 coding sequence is TGCGCCAGCAGCCAGGTACACGGGACTAGCGGGAGGAGGCCGTACTTC. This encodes CASSQVHGTSGRRPYF.

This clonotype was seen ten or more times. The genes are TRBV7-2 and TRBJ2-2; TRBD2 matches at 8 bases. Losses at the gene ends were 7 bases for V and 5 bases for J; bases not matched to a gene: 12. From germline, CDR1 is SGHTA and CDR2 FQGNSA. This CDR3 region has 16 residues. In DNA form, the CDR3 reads TGTGCCAGCACCTTTACTAGCGGCAGCACTACCGGGGAGCTGTTTTTT. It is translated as CASTFTSGSTTGELFF. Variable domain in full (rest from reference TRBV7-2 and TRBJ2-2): GAGVSQSPSNKVTEKGKDVELRCDPISGHTALYWYRQSLGQGLEFLIYFQGNSAPDKSGLPSDRFSAERTGGSVSTLTIQRTQQEDSAVYLCASTFTSGSTTGELFFGEGSRLTVL.

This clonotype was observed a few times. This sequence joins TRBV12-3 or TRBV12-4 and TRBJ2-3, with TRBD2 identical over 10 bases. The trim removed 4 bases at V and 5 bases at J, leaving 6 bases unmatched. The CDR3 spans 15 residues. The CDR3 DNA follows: TGTGCCAGCAGTTCTCTAGCGGGGGTCGGAGATACGCAGTATTTT. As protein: CASSSLAGVGDTQYF.

CDR3 in amino acids: CASSGGTGGGSPLHF. In nucleotides, the CDR3 is TGTGCCAGCAGTGGAGGGACAGGGGGCGGTTCACCCCTCCACTTT. The chain recombines TRBV27 with TRBJ1-6; 12 positions match TRBD1. V lost 5 bases to trimming and J lost 9 bases; unmatched junction nucleotides: 5. Germline V gives CDR1 MNHEY, CDR2 SMNVEV (reference sequence). This CDR3 has 15 amino acids.

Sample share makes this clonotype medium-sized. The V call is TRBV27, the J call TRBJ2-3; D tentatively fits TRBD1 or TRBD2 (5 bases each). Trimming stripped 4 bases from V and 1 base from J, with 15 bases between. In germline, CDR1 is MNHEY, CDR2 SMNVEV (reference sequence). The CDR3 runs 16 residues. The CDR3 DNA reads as TGTGCCAGCAGTTCCGCCCCGGGGCGAGGCACAGATACGCAGTATTTT. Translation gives CASSSAPGRGTDTQYF.

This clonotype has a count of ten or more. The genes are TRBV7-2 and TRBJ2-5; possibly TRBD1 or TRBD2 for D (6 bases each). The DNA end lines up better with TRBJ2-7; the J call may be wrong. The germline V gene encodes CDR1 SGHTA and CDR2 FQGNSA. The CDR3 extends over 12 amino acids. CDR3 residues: CASSFGGPEQYF. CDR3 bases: TGTGCCAGCAGCTTCGGGGGCCCCGAGCAGTACTTC.

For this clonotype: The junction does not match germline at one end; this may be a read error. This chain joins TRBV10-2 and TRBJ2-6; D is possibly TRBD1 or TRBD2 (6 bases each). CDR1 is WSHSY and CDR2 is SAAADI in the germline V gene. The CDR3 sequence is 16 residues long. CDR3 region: CASSPVSRSGAYVLYF. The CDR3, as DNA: TGCGCCAGCAGTCCGGTCAGTAGGTCGGGGGCCTACGTCCTGTATTTC.

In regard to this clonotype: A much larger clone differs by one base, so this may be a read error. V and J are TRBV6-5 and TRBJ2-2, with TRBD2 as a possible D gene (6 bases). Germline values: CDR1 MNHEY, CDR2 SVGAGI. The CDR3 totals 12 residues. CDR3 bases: TGTGCCAGCAGTTACAGGGGCGGGGAGCCGTTTTTT. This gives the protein CASSYRGGEPFF.

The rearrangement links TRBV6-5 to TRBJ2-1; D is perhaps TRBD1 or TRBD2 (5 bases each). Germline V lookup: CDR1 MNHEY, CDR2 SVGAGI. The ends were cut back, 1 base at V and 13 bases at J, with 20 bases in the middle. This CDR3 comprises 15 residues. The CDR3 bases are TGTGCCAGCAGTTACTTTCAGGGAGATCCCTCGACCCAGTTCTTC. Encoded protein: CASSYFQGDPSTQFF.

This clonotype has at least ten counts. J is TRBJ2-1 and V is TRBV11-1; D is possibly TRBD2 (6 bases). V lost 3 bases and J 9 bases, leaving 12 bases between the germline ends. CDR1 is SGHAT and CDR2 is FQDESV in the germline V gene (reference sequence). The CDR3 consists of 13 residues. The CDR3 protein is CASSLLEGFEQFF. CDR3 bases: TGTGCCAGCAGCTTGTTGGAGGGATTTGAGCAGTTCTTC. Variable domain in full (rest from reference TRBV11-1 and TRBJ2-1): EAEVAQSPRYKITEKSQAVAFWCDPISGHATLYWYRQILGQGPELLVQFQDESVVDDSQLPKDRFSAERLKGVDSTLKIQPAELGDSAMYLCASSLLEGFEQFFGPGTRLTVL.

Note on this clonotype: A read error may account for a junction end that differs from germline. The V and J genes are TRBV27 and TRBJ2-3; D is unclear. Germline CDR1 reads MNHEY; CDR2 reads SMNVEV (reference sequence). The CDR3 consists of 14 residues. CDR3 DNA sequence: TGCGCCAGCTCTGTGCTGAGAGCCACAGATATGCAGTACTTT. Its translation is CASSVLRATDMQYF.

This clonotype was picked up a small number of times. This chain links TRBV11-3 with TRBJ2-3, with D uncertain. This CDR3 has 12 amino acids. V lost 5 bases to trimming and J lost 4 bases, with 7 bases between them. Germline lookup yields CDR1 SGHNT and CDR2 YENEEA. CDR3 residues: CASSQAPDTQYF. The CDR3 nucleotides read TGTGCCAGCAGCCAGGCCCCAGATACGCAGTATTTT.